This TCR beta chain was observed in a study of T and B cells in COVID-19 patients. Overall study: Most recovered patients had mild to moderate COVID-19 treated as outpatients. At median age approximately 37 years, recovered patients were younger than active-infection patients at about 63. Whole-study results and caveats: Patients with COVID-19 reportedly showed strongly skewed T cell receptor beta variable and joining gene usage. Highly clonal in active COVID-19, TRB repertoires exceeded healthy-donor diversity and richness at recovery.

This clonotype counts as medium-sized. Its antigen is not identified. The CDR3 has 13 residues. Trimming removed 5 bases at V and 3 bases at J, with 7 bases between. BIOMED2 TRB-A/B primer pools were used in multiplex TRB PCR. Via MiXCR, TCRdb re-called the multiplex PCR reads, giving one row per CDR3 protein. The table shows around 3,300 distinct CDR3 sequences, with roughly 20% occurring only once. Blood genomic DNA input for TRB amplification was about 240-550 ng. The origin of this receptor is a human donor with active COVID-19. J is TRBJ1-4 and V is TRBV12-3 or TRBV12-4, with D possibly matching TRBD1 (6 bases). The specimen was blood. CDR3 residues: CASSGQSNEKLFF. The CDR3, as DNA: TGTGCCAGCAGTGGACAGTCTAATGAAAAACTGTTTTTT.